This T cell receptor (beta chain) came from a study of PD-1 blockade in classical Hodgkin lymphoma. The table came from immunoSEQ multiplex PCR; TCRdb's copy has only in-frame clones and leaves some out. The top ten hold around 14% of the sample, which has 4,000 to 6,000 clones, around 91% seen once. Regarding time point: newly diagnosed, previously untreated cHL patient sample. The authors enriched CD8+ T cells from thawed PBMCs via magnetic negative selection. This clone has just one count. Losses at the gene ends were 2 bases for V and 4 bases for J; bases not matched to a gene: 7. This CDR3 contains 16 residues. Germline values: CDR1 SGHTA, CDR2 FQGNSA.

V usage is TRBV7-2 and J usage is TRBJ2-3; 9 bases fit TRBD2. What was sequenced was CD8+ T cells from blood. The receptor was derived from a human donor with classical Hodgkin lymphoma. The CDR3 sequence: CASSLILAGLADTQYF. CDR3 in DNA: TGTGCCAGCAGCTTAATCCTAGCGGGGCTGGCAGATACGCAGTATTTT.